Shown below are 28 T cell receptor beta chains from a single sample sequenced in a study of T cell responses to AZD1222 COVID-19 vaccine. Produced via immunoSEQ multiplex PCR; TCRdb's table is partial and in-frame only. The sample contains some 110,000 clones, roughly nine tenths of which appear only once. Material: peripheral blood, obtained 28 days after the second AZD1222 dose. The source of these receptors is an adult who received the AZD1222 COVID-19 vaccine.

This clone was counted a single time. This chain links TRBV4-1 with TRBJ1-6, with 7 bases identical to TRBD1. The trim removed 0 bases at V and 9 bases at J, leaving 5 bases unmatched. In germline, CDR1 is MGHRA, CDR2 YSYEKL. CDR3 length: 15 residues. The CDR3 DNA reads as TGCGCCAGCAGCCAAGATGCGCAGGGGGGTTCACCCCTCCACTTT. Its protein is CASSQDAQGGSPLHF.

This clone has a handful of counts. The V call is TRBV6-4, the J call TRBJ1-5; 8 bases line up with TRBD1. Looked up from germline, CDR1 is MRHNA and CDR2 is SNTAGT. This CDR3 has 13 residues. The ends lost 5 bases at V and 3 bases at J; junction bases unmatched: 0. CDR3 coding DNA: TGTGCCAGCAGTCAGGGGGCCAATCAGCCCCAGCATTTT. This gives the protein CASSQGANQPQHF.

The chain couples TRBV18 to TRBJ2-7; 8 nucleotides align to TRBD1. V trimming: 4 bases; J trimming: 3 bases; junction bases outside the gene matches: 8. This CDR3 has 15 residues. CDR1 KGHSH and CDR2 LQKENI come from the germline V gene. CDR3 DNA: TGTGCCAGCTCACAAAGAATGACAGGGGACTACGAGCAGTACTTC. Translating it yields CASSQRMTGDYEQYF. Full variable domain (rest looked up from reference TRBV18 and TRBJ2-7): NAGVMQNPRHLVRRRGQEARLRCSPMKGHSHVYWYRQLPEEGLKFMVYLQKENIIDESGMPKERFSAEFPKEGPSILRIQQVVRGDSAAYFCASSQRMTGDYEQYFGPGTRLTVT.

The chain is built from TRBV11-3 and TRBJ1-1; D unclear. Germline V gene sequence: CDR1 SGHNT, CDR2 YENEEA. This CDR3 region has 13 residues. V lost 1 base and J lost 3, with 6 bases in between. The CDR3 loop is CASSLAMDTEAFF. The CDR3 DNA sequence: TGTGCCAGCAGCTTAGCAATGGACACTGAAGCTTTCTTT.

The chain couples TRBV9 to TRBJ2-3; D perhaps matches TRBD1 (6 bases). This CDR3 is 13 amino acids long. Trimming pared 4 bases from V and 4 bases from J, leaving 10 bases between. Per germline, CDR1 SGDLS and CDR2 YYNGEE. CDR3 sequence reads: CASSPRGSDTQYF. The CDR3 nucleotides read TGTGCCAGCAGCCCCAGGGGATCAGATACGCAGTATTTT.

The genes are TRBV6-4 and TRBJ1-2; 7 positions match TRBD1. Germline trimming cut 4 bases from V and 6 bases from J; bases unmatched to any gene: 5. Per the germline V gene, CDR1 is MRHNA and CDR2 is SNTAGT. There are 13 residues in the CDR3. The CDR3 sequence is CASSASGQDGYTF. The CDR3 coding sequence is TGTGCCAGCAGTGCCTCCGGACAGGATGGCTACACCTTC.

The V gene is TRBV6-2 or TRBV6-3, the J gene TRBJ2-7, with D possibly being TRBD1 or TRBD2 (7 bases each). Between the trimmed V and J ends, which lost 2 bases and 2 bases, there was a span of 13 bases. From germline, CDR1 is MNHEY and CDR2 SVGEGT. The CDR3 spans 15 residues. CDR3 amino acids: CASSYAGGEPYEQYF. DNA of the CDR3: TGTGCCAGCAGTTACGCAGGGGGGGAACCCTACGAGCAGTACTTC.

The chain uses TRBV29-1 and TRBJ2-1; TRBD2 matches at 8 bases. The CDR3 is made up of 15 amino acids. CDR1 and CDR2 from the germline V gene are SQVTM and ANQGSEA. V shed 6 bases and J 3 bases; nucleotides not matched to a gene: 10. CDR3 residues: CSVDYQGLGYNEQFF. The CDR3 DNA sequence: TGCAGCGTGGATTACCAGGGACTAGGCTACAATGAGCAGTTCTTC.

This chain uses TRBV9 with TRBJ1-1, with TRBD1 matching over 9 bases. With V trimmed by 4 bases and J by 1 base, 5 bases remained unmatched. The CDR3 totals 15 residues. Germline-derived CDR1 and CDR2 are SGDLS and YYNGEE. CDR3 protein: CASSSGTGSNTEAFF. CDR3 bases: TGTGCCAGCAGCTCAGGGACAGGGTCGAACACTGAAGCTTTCTTT.

V and J are TRBV5-1 and TRBJ1-6, with 9 bases lining up with TRBD1. Trimming cost V 4 bases and J 4 bases; bases outside gene matches: 9. Germline lookup yields CDR1 SGHRS and CDR2 YFSETQ. The CDR3 contains 17 residues. CDR3 residues: CASSRNPGQGYNSPLHF. In DNA form, the CDR3 reads TGCGCCAGCAGCCGAAACCCGGGACAGGGATATAATTCACCCCTCCACTTT.

The chain joins TRBV5-1 to TRBJ2-7; D may be TRBD1 or TRBD2 (5 bases each). The V end was cut by 2 bases, the J end by 4 bases, with 7 bases between. CDR1 SGHRS and CDR2 YFSETQ come from the germline V gene. The CDR3 contains 12 residues. In DNA, the CDR3 is TGCGCCAGCAGCTTCGAGGGGTACGAGCAGTACTTC. It encodes CASSFEGYEQYF. Based on the CDR3 plus reference TRBV5-1 and TRBJ2-7, the full variable domain is KAGVTQTPRYLIKTRGQQVTLSCSPISGHRSVSWYQQTPGQGLQFLFEYFSETQRNKGNFPGRFSGRQFSNSRSEMNVSTLELGDSALYLCASSFEGYEQYFGPGTRLTVT.

A remark on this clone: No conserved phenylalanine or tryptophan ends this CDR3, so it is likely a read error. Because the CDR3's place on the DNA is in doubt, the DNA is left out and the CDR3 is given as listed by TCRdb. The chain links TRBV11-3 to TRBJ1-5; the table assigns TRBD1, which was not confirmed against the DNA. CDR1 is SGHNT and CDR2 is YENEEA in the germline V gene. Including both end residues, the CDR3 is 12 amino acids long. The CDR3 spells CASSLVAGGLVD.

The chain links TRBV6-5 to TRBJ1-1; D is unclear. The germline V and J ends were trimmed by 7 bases and 0 bases, with 12 bases remaining between them. In germline, CDR1 is MNHEY, CDR2 SVGAGI. The length of the CDR3 is 14 residues. CDR3 coding DNA: TGTGCCAGCACTCGAAGACGGATGAACACTGAAGCTTTCTTT. It encodes CASTRRRMNTEAFF.

The chain's CDR3 is CASSIQTSGTYEQYF. The CDR3, as DNA: TGTGCCAGTAGTATTCAGACTAGCGGTACCTACGAGCAGTACTTC. This chain joins TRBV19 and TRBJ2-7; TRBD2 matches 9 bases. Germline V gene data show CDR1 as LNHDA and CDR2 as SQIVND (reference sequence). The V and J ends lost 3 bases and 2 bases, in that order; junction bases with no gene match: 5. The CDR3 totals 15 residues.

This clone was counted a few times. The chain employs TRBV19 and TRBJ1-5; possibly TRBD1 for D (6 bases). Germline V CDR1 and CDR2: LNHDA, SQIVND (reference sequence). The CDR3 consists of 17 residues. V was cut by 6 bases and J by 0 bases, with 18 bases left in between. The CDR3 protein is CASRSRDTQYSNQPQHF. The CDR3 DNA reads TGTGCCAGTAGGAGCCGGGACACTCAATATAGCAATCAGCCCCAGCATTTT.

The genes are TRBV30 and TRBJ1-4, with D uncertain. The CDR3 runs 14 residues. V lost 0 bases and J 0 bases, leaving 5 bases between the germline ends. In germline, CDR1 is GTSNPN, CDR2 SVGIG (reference sequence). Here the CDR3 DNA reads TGTGCCTGGAGTGTACTTGCAACTAATGAAAAACTGTTTTTT. Translation gives CAWSVLATNEKLFF.

The V call is TRBV2, the J call TRBJ2-6; D is ambiguous. The CDR3 spans 15 residues. Per the germline V gene, CDR1 is SNHLY and CDR2 is FYNNEI. Trimming removed 8 bases at V and 1 base at J, with 12 bases between. CDR3 sequence: CASHPSRSGANVLTF. The CDR3 DNA follows: TGTGCCAGCCACCCCTCCCGTTCTGGGGCCAACGTCCTGACTTTC. Together with reference TRBV2 and TRBJ2-6, the CDR3 gives the full variable domain: EPEVTQTPSHQVTQMGQEVILRCVPISNHLYFYWYRQILGQKVEFLVSFYNNEISEKSEIFDDQFSVERPDGSNFTLKIRSTKLEDSAMYFCASHPSRSGANVLTFGAGSRLTVL.

The chain joins TRBV15 to TRBJ1-3; 8 bases are a match to TRBD1. Trimming took 7 bases from V and 0 from J; bases not matched to a gene: 5. This CDR3 is 15 amino acids long. The germline CDR1 and CDR2 sequences are LNHNV and YYDKDF (reference sequence). CDR3: CATTLDRGSGNTIYF. The CDR3 bases are TGTGCCACCACCCTCGACAGGGGCTCTGGAAACACCATATATTTT.

The rearrangement uses TRBV30 and TRBJ1-5; D is undetermined. CDR1 and CDR2 from the germline V gene are GTSNPN and SVGIG (reference sequence). The CDR3 length is 11 residues. Between the trimmed V and J ends, which lost 8 bases and 12 bases, there was a span of 17 bases. In nucleotides, the CDR3 is TGTGCCGGGTCTGTGGGCGGGGACCAGCATTTT. Translating gives CAGSVGGDQHF.

V is TRBV10-1 and J is TRBJ2-1; 9 positions agree with TRBD2. The germline gives CDR1 WNHNN, CDR2 SYGVQD (reference sequence). CDR3 size: 14 residues. Trimming took 10 bases from V and 10 from J; bases not matched to a gene: 14. The CDR3 DNA is TGCGCCACCTCAAATAGCGGGAGTCCAGGAGAGCAGTTCTTC. Translated, it gives CATSNSGSPGEQFF.

J is TRBJ1-1 and V is TRBV19, with D perhaps matching TRBD1 (5 bases). The V end was cut by 5 bases, the J end by 3 bases, with 10 bases between. There are 13 residues in the CDR3. Germline-derived CDR1 and CDR2 are LNHDA and SQIVND (reference sequence). The CDR3 is CASSLGDDTEAFF. In DNA, the CDR3 is TGTGCCAGTAGTCTGGGGGACGACACTGAAGCTTTCTTT.

This rearrangement joins TRBV6-6 to TRBJ1-1; 9 bases agree with TRBD1. Unmatched junction bases numbered 8, after V lost 8 bases and J lost 7 bases. Germline V gene data show CDR1 as MNHNY and CDR2 as SVGAGI (reference sequence). The CDR3 loop spans 13 amino acids. For the CDR3, the DNA is TGTGCCAGCGACGTGGGGACAGGGAATGAAGCTTTCTTT. Its translation: CASDVGTGNEAFF.

The chain is built from TRBV11-2 and TRBJ2-5, with D possibly TRBD2 on 6 matching bases. V was cut by 8 bases and J by 4 bases, with 17 bases left in between. This CDR3 region has 14 residues. The germline gives CDR1 SGHAT, CDR2 FQNNGV. DNA of the CDR3: TGTGCCAGCCAGCTTATGGAGGGCCGAGAGACCCAGTACTTC. Its protein is CASQLMEGRETQYF.

This chain links TRBV7-9 with TRBJ1-4; weak D call: TRBD1 (5 bases). Between the trimmed V and J ends, which lost 3 bases and 7 bases, there was a span of 12 bases. Germline V gene sequence: CDR1 SEHNR, CDR2 FQNEAQ (reference sequence). The CDR3 has 14 residues. The DNA of the CDR3 is TGTGCCAGCAGCTTGACAGCTGGGAGTGAAAAACTGTTTTTT. It yields the protein CASSLTAGSEKLFF.

V gene TRBV5-4 combines with J gene TRBJ2-3; 8 bases map to TRBD1. Germline-derived CDR1 and CDR2 are SGHNT and YYREEE (reference sequence). V lost 6 bases and J lost 4; bases outside the gene matches: 10. This CDR3 is built from 15 residues. The CDR3 loop is CASTRTGMVADTQYF. In DNA, the CDR3 is TGTGCCAGCACCCGGACAGGGATGGTCGCAGATACGCAGTATTTT.

The chain uses TRBV11-2 and TRBJ2-7; 14 bases align to TRBD2. After removal of 10 bases from V and 1 base from J, the junction contained 15 bases not matched to a gene. This CDR3 has 18 amino acids. From germline, CDR1 is SGHAT and CDR2 FQNNGV. In nucleotides, the CDR3 is TGTGCCATCAAGCGGCCGGGACTAGCGGGAGAAGGATCCTACGAGCAGTACTTC. Protein: CAIKRPGLAGEGSYEQYF.

J is TRBJ1-1 and V is TRBV28, with 7 positions matching TRBD1. Per germline, CDR1 MDHEN and CDR2 SYDVKM. The junction had 7 bases not matched to a gene; V was cut back by 5 bases and J by 10 bases. The CDR3 consists of 12 residues. The CDR3 bases are TGTGCCAGCAGTCCCCCGGGACAGTCAGCTTTCTTT. Protein sequence: CASSPPGQSAFF. The full variable domain, in which reference TRBV28 and TRBJ1-1 provide the parts outside the CDR3, is DVKVTQSSRYLVKRTGEKVFLECVQDMDHENMFWYRQDPGLGLRLIYFSYDVKMKEKGDIPEGYSVSREKKERFSLILESASTNQTSMYLCASSPPGQSAFFGQGTRLTVV.

This clone was recorded only once. In DNA, the CDR3 is TGTGCCAGCAGTTCTATACAGGGGATGGGCAATCAGCCCCAGCATTTT. Translating it yields CASSSIQGMGNQPQHF. The V call is TRBV28, the J call TRBJ1-5; 7 bases map to TRBD1. The length of the CDR3 is 16 residues. In germline, CDR1 is MDHEN, CDR2 SYDVKM. The V segment lost 4 bases and the J segment 2 bases; nucleotides outside the gene matches: 8. Looking up the rest from reference TRBV28 and TRBJ1-5 gives the full variable domain: DVKVTQSSRYLVKRTGEKVFLECVQDMDHENMFWYRQDPGLGLRLIYFSYDVKMKEKGDIPEGYSVSREKKERFSLILESASTNQTSMYLCASSSIQGMGNQPQHFGDGTRLSIL.